A selection of T cell receptor beta chains follows, all from one sample in a study of blood T cells in healthy people across ages. TCRdb recomputed calls from the 5' RACE reads with MiXCR, one row per CDR3 protein. The sample yields 1,500,000 or so distinct CDR3 sequences, approximately 39% seen once. The sample consisted of blood. The receptors come from a woman aged 18-29 years in good health. CDR3s include the opening cysteine and the closing phenylalanine or tryptophan. Each record gives: CDR3 protein, CDR3 DNA, D gene, clone size, J gene, V gene. A D gene is named only where the DNA matches it firmly. Clone size, where shown, is once, few, many, or a class for clones that have expanded.

CASRAVPTLEETQYF TGTGCCAGCAGGGCGGTCCCTACCCTTGAAGAGACCCAGTACTTC . once TRBJ2-5 TRBV6-1
CASINVENRNEQFF TGTGCCAGCATTAACGTTGAGAACCGCAATGAGCAGTTCTTC . few TRBJ2-1 TRBV7-9
CASSYWLAGDNEQFF TGTGCCAGCAGTTATTGGCTAGCGGGGGACAATGAGCAGTTCTTC TRBD2 . TRBJ2-1 TRBV6-2/TRBV6-3
CASRPTPGLAGLKGSYNEQFF TGTGCCAGCAGACCTACACCGGGACTAGCGGGACTTAAGGGTTCCTACAATGAGCAGTTCTTC TRBD2 few TRBJ2-1 TRBV6-2/TRBV6-3
CASSYEDFGSKQFF TGTGCCAGCAGTTACGAGGATTTCGGGTCGAAGCAGTTCTTC . once TRBJ2-1 TRBV9
CASSYPLAGAQQETQYF TGTGCCAGCAGTTACCCCCTAGCGGGAGCGCAACAAGAGACCCAGTACTTC TRBD2 few TRBJ2-5 TRBV6-2/TRBV6-3
CASSEGPTGELFF TGTGCCAGCAGCGAAGGTCCTACCGGGGAGCTGTTTTTT . . TRBJ2-2 TRBV5-4
CASSLPTGGGGEQYF TGTGCCAGCAGCTTGCCGACGGGCGGAGGGGGTGAGCAGTACTTC . once TRBJ2-4 TRBV5-6
CASSPRHGGTGELFF TGTGCCAGCAGCCCCCGACACGGCGGCACCGGGGAGCTGTTTTTT . . TRBJ2-2 TRBV7-6
CASSFPDYEQYF TGCGCCAGCAGCTTCCCGGACTACGAGCAGTACTTC . . TRBJ2-7 TRBV5-1
CASSSIGQAQYNEQFF TGCGCCAGCAGCTCGATCGGACAGGCCCAATACAATGAGCAGTTCTTC TRBD1 few TRBJ2-1 TRBV5-1
CASSQEGRVGYTF TGCGCCAGCAGCCAAGAAGGGCGGGTTGGCTACACCTTC . . TRBJ1-2 TRBV4-3
CAWRDRGNERLFF TGTGCCTGGAGAGACAGGGGAAATGAAAGACTGTTTTTT TRBD1 . TRBJ1-4 TRBV30
CSVQGGLSEQFF TGCAGTGTCCAAGGCGGGCTAAGTGAGCAGTTCTTC . . TRBJ2-1 TRBV20-1
CASSRDRARDQPQHF TGTGCCAGCAGTAGGGACAGGGCTCGGGATCAGCCCCAGCATTTT TRBD1 . TRBJ1-5 TRBV6-5
CASSSGSVWYGQFF TGTGCCAGTAGCAGCGGGAGTGTTTGGTATGGGCAGTTCTTC TRBD2 . TRBJ2-1 TRBV19
CASSQASGVGYEQYF TGCGCCAGCAGCCAAGCCTCGGGGGTCGGGTACGAGCAGTACTTC . . TRBJ2-7 TRBV4-1
CASSQDPRFGGARYEQYF TGCGCCAGCAGCCAAGATCCACGGTTTGGGGGAGCCCGCTACGAGCAGTACTTC . . TRBJ2-7 TRBV4-1
CASSTSRDTQYNEQFF TGTGCCAGCAGCACCAGCCGGGACACACAATACAATGAGCAGTTCTTC . . TRBJ2-1 TRBV12-3/TRBV12-4
CASSYSIGGTEAFF TGTGCCAGCAGTTACAGTATAGGGGGCACTGAAGCTTTCTTT . few TRBJ1-1 TRBV6-5
CSVEDLECSYNEQFF TGCAGCGTTGAAGACTTAGAGTGCTCCTACAATGAGCAGTTCTTC . . TRBJ2-1 TRBV29-1
CASSSHRTGTEKLFF TGTGCCAGCAGCTCCCATCGGACAGGGACCGAAAAACTGTTTTTT TRBD1 few TRBJ1-4 TRBV7-9
CASSYRGWETQYF TGTGCCAGCAGTTATCGGGGTTGGGAGACCCAGTACTTC . . TRBJ2-5 TRBV6-6
CASSQGQGNIQYF TGCGCCAGCAGCCAAGGACAGGGAAACATTCAGTACTTC TRBD1 few TRBJ2-4 TRBV4-3
CASSSGTDLEALF TGCGCCAGCAGCTCCGGGACAGACCTTGAAGCTTTGTTT TRBD1 . TRBJ1-1 TRBV5-1
CASSLGEAAFF TGTGCCAGCAGCTTGGGGGAGGCCGCTTTCTTT . . TRBJ1-1 TRBV5-6
CSAGLAGNVYEQYF TGCAGTGCCGGACTAGCGGGGAATGTTTACGAGCAGTACTTC TRBD2 few TRBJ2-7 TRBV20-1
CASGAHRGVNTGELFF TGTGCTAGTGGCGCCCACAGGGGGGTTAACACCGGGGAGCTGTTTTTT TRBD1 . TRBJ2-2 TRBV12-5
CASSTDREAGANVLTF TGTGCCAGCAGTACCGACAGGGAGGCTGGGGCCAACGTCCTGACTTTC . few TRBJ2-6 TRBV12-3/TRBV12-4